The 13 T cell receptor beta chains given below trace back to one sample, sequenced in a study of T cells in women clearing cervical HPV infection. Assay used: immunoSEQ multiplex PCR; TCRdb lists only in-frame clones, some missing. This table holds about 39,000 clones. Sequencing input: blood buffy coat. The source of these receptors is a woman aged 18-70 years with a cervical HPV16 infection that either progressed to CIN3+ or cleared (not recorded which).

Comment on this clone: The CDR3 end is not reached by the read, which stops 3 residues before it; the germline J gene fills it in. V and J are TRBV7-2 and TRBJ2-7, with D perhaps TRBD2 (5 bases). CDR1 is SGHTA, CDR2 FQGNSA, per germline. With 5 bases removed from V and 6 bases from J, the gap between germline ends came to 17 bases. The CDR3 extends over 14 amino acids. The DNA read from the CDR3 is TGTGCCAGCAGCCGAGGACTGGGAGAGGCCGAG. It codes for CASSRGLGEAE. The CDR3 reads in full as CASSRGLGEAEQYF.

About this clone: The CDR3 is cut off 3 residues early in the read; its end comes from the germline J gene. The chain uses TRBV4-1 and TRBJ2-2, with 7 bases that match TRBD2. Unmatched junction bases numbered 6, after V lost 3 bases and J lost 5 bases. There are 15 residues in the CDR3. Germline V gives CDR1 MGHRA, CDR2 YSYEKL. The DNA read from the CDR3 is TGCGCCAGCAGCCAGTCATTTAGCGGGACCGGGGAG. This sequence encodes CASSQSFSGTGE. The CDR3 in full is CASSQSFSGTGELFF.

Worth noting for this clone: The DNA ends 3 residues before the CDR3 does, and the rest of the CDR3 is filled in from the germline J gene. The gene calls are TRBV30 and TRBJ2-3; a possible D gene is TRBD2 (7 bases). The V gene's germline CDR1 is GTSNPN and CDR2 SVGIG (reference sequence). This CDR3 region has 12 residues. The CDR3 sequence is CAWSVGGETQYF. The DNA read from the CDR3 is TGTGCCTGGAGTGTAGGGGGGGAGACG.

The CDR3 region is CASSSTSGMRETQYF. The sequenced CDR3 bases are TGTGCCAGCTCGTCTACTAGCGGGATGAGAGAGACG. The gene calls are TRBV18 and TRBJ2-3; 10 bases line up with TRBD2. Read coverage stops 3 residues before the CDR3 terminus; the germline J gene supplies the remainder. CDR1 is KGHSH and CDR2 is LQKENI in the germline V gene. This CDR3 spans 15 amino acids.

With regard to this clone: The CDR3 end is not reached by the read, which stops 3 residues before it; the germline J gene fills it in. This chain connects TRBV30 to TRBJ1-1; no clear D. V was cut by 0 bases and J by 5 bases, with 10 bases left in between. The CDR3 contains 13 residues. Germline assignment: CDR1 GTSNPN and CDR2 SVGIG (reference sequence). CDR3: CAWSVARLTEAFF. CDR3 DNA (partial): TGTGCCTGGAGTGTAGCCCGATTGACTGAA.

In regard to this clone: The DNA ends 3 residues before the CDR3 does, and the rest of the CDR3 is filled in from the germline J gene. The genes are TRBV7-8 and TRBJ1-5, with a tentative D call TRBD1 (5 bases). The CDR3 totals 15 residues. Germline assignment: CDR1 SGHVS and CDR2 FQNEAQ. V shed 0 bases and J shed 3 bases, with 9 bases lying between them. The CDR3 here is CASSLAGGANQPQHF. The part of the CDR3 DNA that was read is TGTGCCAGCAGCTTAGCGGGAGGGGCCAATCAGCCC.

With regard to this clone: The read is 3 residues too short to cover the CDR3 end, so that end is filled in from the germline J gene. The rearrangement links TRBV14 to TRBJ2-1; 9 bases match TRBD2. V was pared by 0 bases and J by 4 bases, with 13 bases of the junction left unmatched. CDR3 length equals 19 residues. Germline V gives CDR1 SGHDN, CDR2 FVKESK. The CDR3 bases that were read are TGTGCCAGCAGCCAAGATCGGGGTCGTAGACTAGCGGTGTACAATGAG. Amino acid sequence: CASSQDRGRRLAVYNE. The complete CDR3 reads CASSQDRGRRLAVYNEQFF.

With respect to this clone: The missing CDR3 end, 3 residues past where the read stops, is filled in from the germline J gene. This sequence joins TRBV28 and TRBJ2-5; no definite D call. Between the trimmed V and J ends, which lost 7 bases and 0 bases, there was a span of 9 bases. The CDR3 consists of 13 residues. Germline V gene lookup returns CDR1 MDHEN and CDR2 SYDVKM. The CDR3 DNA, read in part, is TGTGCCAGCATGAAGAACAACCAAGAGACC. It translates to CASMKNNQET. The full CDR3 is CASMKNNQETQYF.

Of note for this clone: The read falls 3 residues short of the CDR3 end, and the missing part is taken from the germline J gene. This chain uses TRBV29-1 with TRBJ2-3, with D perhaps TRBD1 (5 bases). V lost 8 bases and J lost 2, with 14 bases in between. CDR1 is SQVTM and CDR2 is ANQGSEA in the germline V gene. This CDR3 comprises 13 residues. CDR3 DNA, as far as it was read: TGCAGCTATCAAACAGGATCCACAGATACG. It yields the protein CSYQTGSTDT. From start to end, the CDR3 is CSYQTGSTDTQYF.

A remark on this clone: The sequence runs out 3 residues before the end of the CDR3; the remainder is reconstructed from the germline J gene. The rearrangement links TRBV20-1 to TRBJ2-3; 12 bases agree with TRBD2. Germline-derived CDR1 and CDR2 are DFQATT and SNEGSKA (reference sequence). This CDR3 region has 16 residues. The CDR3 protein is CSATSTSGSLRETQYF. The CDR3 bases that were read are TGCAGTGCTACCTCGACTAGCGGGAGCCTGAGAGAGACG.

Worth noting for this clone: The read stops 3 residues short of the end of the CDR3; the missing end is completed from the germline J gene. Other nucleotide sequences from this sample produce the same CDR3. The genes are TRBV11-2 and TRBJ2-5, with 12 bases lining up with TRBD2. This CDR3 spans 15 amino acids. J was trimmed by 4 bases and V by 5 bases; bases with no gene match: 5. Germline CDR1 reads SGHAT; CDR2 reads FQNNGV. CDR3 sequence: CASSVGLAGPETQYF. The CDR3 DNA, read in part, is TGTGCCAGCAGCGTAGGACTAGCGGGGCCAGAGACC.

A note on this clone: A junction end diverges from the germline sequence, so it may reflect a read error. The DNA ends 3 residues before the CDR3 does, and the rest of the CDR3 is filled in from the germline J gene. The chain is built from TRBV4-2 and TRBJ1-1; D not certain. The length of the CDR3 is 16 residues. Germline V CDR1 and CDR2: LGHNA, YNFKEQ. The CDR3 protein is CASSQDFSGGSTEAFF. The covered CDR3 bases are TGCGCCAGCAGCCAAGATTTCTCAGGCGGGTCCACTGAA.

CDR3 in amino acids: CASSEESLAGVLNEQFF. The sequenced part of the CDR3 DNA is TGTGCCAGCAGTGAAGAGTCTCTAGCGGGAGTTTTGAATGAG. This chain links TRBV6-1 with TRBJ2-1; 10 bases are a match to TRBD2. The CDR3 extends 3 residues past the end of the read, so its final part is completed from the germline J gene. With V trimmed by 1 base and J by 7 bases, 10 bases remained unmatched. Looked up from germline, CDR1 is MNHNS and CDR2 is SASEGT. The CDR3 runs 17 residues.